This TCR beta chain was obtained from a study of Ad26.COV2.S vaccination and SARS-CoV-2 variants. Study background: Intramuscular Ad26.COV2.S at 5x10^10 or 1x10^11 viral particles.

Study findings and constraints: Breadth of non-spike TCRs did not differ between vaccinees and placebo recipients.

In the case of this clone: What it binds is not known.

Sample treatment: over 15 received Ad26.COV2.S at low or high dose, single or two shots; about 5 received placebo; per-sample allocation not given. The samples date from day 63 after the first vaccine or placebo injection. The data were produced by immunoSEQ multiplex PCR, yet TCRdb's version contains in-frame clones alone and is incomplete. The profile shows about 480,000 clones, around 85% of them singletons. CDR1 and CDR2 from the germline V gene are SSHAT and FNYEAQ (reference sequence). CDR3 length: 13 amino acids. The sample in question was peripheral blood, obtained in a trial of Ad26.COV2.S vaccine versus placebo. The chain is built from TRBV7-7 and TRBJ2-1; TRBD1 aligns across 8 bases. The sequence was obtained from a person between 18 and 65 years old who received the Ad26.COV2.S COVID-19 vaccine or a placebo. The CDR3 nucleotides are TGTGCTATCTGGGACAGGAAATACAATGAGCAGTTCTTC. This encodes CAIWDRKYNEQFF.